The 25 T cell receptor beta chains in this list originate from one sample, sequenced in a study of blood T cell repertoires in COVID-19. Data came from immunoSEQ multiplex PCR; TCRdb stores just in-frame clones and leaves some out. The sample has around 70,000 clones, about 80% seen once; the top ten hold 15%. Sequenced material: peripheral blood. These receptors originate from a human donor in a cohort sampled during active COVID-19.

The chain links TRBV28 to TRBJ2-2, with a possible D match to TRBD1 (8 bases). This CDR3 is built from 16 residues. CDR1 and CDR2 (germline): MDHEN, SYDVKM. The ends were cut back, 2 bases at V and 3 bases at J, with 13 bases in the middle. CDR3 DNA: TGTGCCAGCAGTTTAACACAGGGGGGGTACACCGGGGAGCTGTTTTTT. Its translation: CASSLTQGGYTGELFF.

J is TRBJ1-2 and V is TRBV11-2; possible D gene TRBD1, 6 bases. The germline gives CDR1 SGHAT, CDR2 FQNNGV. The CDR3 runs 15 residues. The V end lost 1 base, the J end lost 2 bases, and 11 bases lay between the germline ends. The CDR3 sequence: CASSLGLQGNYGYTF. The CDR3 DNA reads TGTGCCAGCAGCTTAGGGCTCCAGGGGAACTATGGCTACACCTTC.

This clone was detected only a few times. The J gene is TRBJ2-7, the V gene TRBV7-2; D gene unclear. V shed 8 bases and J shed 7 bases, with 21 bases lying between them. The germline V gene has CDR1 SGHTA and CDR2 FQGNSA. This CDR3 has 14 amino acids. The CDR3: CASSGPTPSGEQYF. Here the CDR3 DNA reads TGTGCCAGCTCCGGCCCCACCCCCTCCGGGGAGCAGTACTTC.

CDR3 bases: TGTGCCAGCTCACCGGGCTCGGGGCAGGGGTATCAGCCCCAGCATTTT. Translated, it gives CASSPGSGQGYQPQHF. The gene calls are TRBV18 and TRBJ1-5, with a weak D call TRBD1 (6 bases). This CDR3 is built from 16 residues. Between the trimmed V and J ends, which lost 3 bases and 5 bases, there was a span of 17 bases. CDR1 is KGHSH, CDR2 LQKENI, per germline.

This rearrangement joins TRBV29-1 to TRBJ1-1; D not certain. V was cut by 4 bases and J by 5 bases, with 8 bases left in between. Germline-derived CDR1 and CDR2 are SQVTM and ANQGSEA. The CDR3 spans 11 residues. As DNA, the CDR3 is TGCAGCGTTGTGGGGAGGACTGAAGCTTTCTTT. Translated, it gives CSVVGRTEAFF.

The chain combines TRBV11-2 with TRBJ2-7; 10 bases line up with TRBD2. The germline V gene has CDR1 SGHAT and CDR2 FQNNGV. The CDR3 contains 15 residues. V was clipped by 5 bases and J by 1 base; unmatched bases: 5. The CDR3, as DNA: TGTGCCAGCAGCAGAGTAGCGGGAGGTTCCTACGAGCAGTACTTC. Its protein is CASSRVAGGSYEQYF.

The V gene is TRBV7-8, the J gene TRBJ1-2, with D unclear. CDR1 and CDR2 from the germline V gene are SGHVS and FQNEAQ. This CDR3 has 14 amino acids. V shed 0 bases and J shed 2 bases, with 7 bases lying between them. In nucleotides, the CDR3 is TGTGCCAGCAGCTTAGCCGGCAGGAACTATGGCTACACCTTC. As protein: CASSLAGRNYGYTF.

This clone was observed a few times. The chain links TRBV4-2 to TRBJ2-1, with D maybe TRBD2 (7 bases). Deletions cut 1 base from V and 4 bases from J, with 20 bases between. CDR3 length: 18 amino acids. Germline CDR1 is LGHNA and CDR2 is YNFKEQ. CDR3 coding DNA: TGTGCCAGCAGCCAAGGCACCCTCGGGGGGCGGGGATACAATGAGCAGTTCTTC. This sequence encodes CASSQGTLGGRGYNEQFF.

This chain connects TRBV3-1 (or the pseudogene TRBV3-2) to TRBJ1-1; D possibly corresponds to TRBD1 (5 bases). Trimming took 1 base from V and 0 from J, leaving 12 bases between them. This CDR3 contains 16 residues. Germline CDR1 reads LGHDT; CDR2 reads YNNKEL (reference sequence). The CDR3 here is CASSQVGLVLNTEAFF. The CDR3 DNA sequence: TGTGCCAGCAGCCAAGTGGGGCTGGTGCTGAACACTGAAGCTTTCTTT.

This clone showed up just once. This sequence joins TRBV28 and TRBJ1-2, with D possibly TRBD1 on 5 matching bases. The CDR3 sequence is 13 residues long. Germline CDR1 is MDHEN and CDR2 is SYDVKM. Deletions cut 5 bases from V and 0 bases from J, with 7 bases between. The chain's CDR3 is CASSTGTNYGYTF. The CDR3 coding sequence is TGTGCCAGCAGTACAGGAACTAACTATGGCTACACCTTC.

The chain joins TRBV3-1 (or the pseudogene TRBV3-2) to TRBJ2-7, with TRBD2 matching 8 bases. The CDR3 runs to 13 residues. The trim removed 1 base at V and 5 bases at J, leaving 1 base unmatched. CDR1 is LGHDT, CDR2 YNNKEL, per germline (reference sequence). The CDR3 loop reads CASSQAGGNEQYF. CDR3 coding DNA: TGTGCCAGCAGCCAAGCGGGGGGGAACGAGCAGTACTTC.

DNA for the CDR3: TGTGCTAGTGGTTTGGTCCTGACTAGCGGGAGGGGTAATGAGCAGTTCTTC. Amino acid sequence: CASGLVLTSGRGNEQFF. The V call is TRBV12-5, the J call TRBJ2-1; 14 positions agree with TRBD2. The CDR3 sequence is 17 residues long. Germline CDR1 and CDR2: LGHNT and FRNRAP. With V trimmed by 0 bases and J by 7 bases, 5 bases remained unmatched.

The V gene is TRBV18, the J gene TRBJ1-5; D gene uncertain. Germline V gene lookup returns CDR1 KGHSH and CDR2 LQKENI. With 3 bases removed from V and 0 bases from J, the gap between germline ends came to 12 bases. The CDR3 runs to 16 residues. CDR3 bases: TGTGCCAGCTCACCCCCACGAACCTATAGCAATCAGCCCCAGCATTTT. Its translation is CASSPPRTYSNQPQHF.

The chain is built from TRBV7-9 and TRBJ2-3; TRBD1 matches at 8 bases. Trimming removed 1 base from V and 4 bases from J; junction bases left unmatched: 7. The CDR3 is made up of 16 amino acids. CDR1 SEHNR and CDR2 FQNEAQ come from the germline V gene (reference sequence). CDR3 in amino acids: CASSLVAGGGADTQYF. CDR3 bases: TGTGCCAGCAGCTTAGTTGCAGGGGGCGGCGCAGATACGCAGTATTTT.

The rearrangement links TRBV5-1 to TRBJ2-7; 11 bases align to TRBD2. From germline, CDR1 is SGHRS and CDR2 YFSETQ. CDR3 length: 14 amino acids. The V segment lost 7 bases and the J segment 3 bases; nucleotides outside the gene matches: 6. CDR3 sequence: CASSGTSGNYEQYF. The DNA for the CDR3 is TGCGCCAGCTCCGGGACTAGCGGCAACTACGAGCAGTACTTC.

The rearrangement links TRBV6-5 to TRBJ2-1; D perhaps matches TRBD2 (5 bases). The CDR3 consists of 15 residues. Trimming took 7 bases from V and 0 from J, leaving 13 bases between them. Germline V gene lookup returns CDR1 MNHEY and CDR2 SVGAGI. This chain's CDR3 is CASTLISGSYNEQFF. The CDR3 coding sequence is TGTGCCAGCACTTTAATCAGCGGCTCCTACAATGAGCAGTTCTTC.

The V call is TRBV10-3, the J call TRBJ1-1; 8 positions match TRBD1. The ends lost 0 bases at V and 5 bases at J; junction bases unmatched: 2. From germline, CDR1 is ENHRY and CDR2 SYGVKD. The CDR3 has 14 residues. The CDR3 coding sequence is TGTGCCATCAGTGAGTCGGGACAGGAGACTGAAGCTTTCTTT. It encodes CAISESGQETEAFF.

This chain links TRBV5-1 with TRBJ1-2, with 9 positions matching TRBD1. Trimming cost V 2 bases and J 5 bases; bases outside gene matches: 7. The germline V gene has CDR1 SGHRS and CDR2 YFSETQ. The CDR3 covers 15 residues. CDR3 sequence: CASSFETGGSYGYTF. The DNA of the CDR3 is TGCGCCAGCAGCTTCGAGACAGGGGGAAGTTATGGCTACACCTTC.

The rearrangement joins TRBV2 to TRBJ2-6; D is perhaps TRBD2 (5 bases). V was trimmed by 4 bases and J by 0 bases, leaving 16 bases between them. The CDR3 covers 18 residues. CDR1 is SNHLY and CDR2 is FYNNEI in the germline V gene. The CDR3 bases are TGTGCCAGCAGTGTTGGGCGGGCCCGTAGCTCTGGGGCCAACGTCCTGACTTTC. Encoded protein: CASSVGRARSSGANVLTF.

The chain joins TRBV3-1 (or the pseudogene TRBV3-2) to TRBJ1-1; 8 bases are shared with TRBD1. After removal of 4 bases from V and 7 bases from J, the junction contained 5 bases not matched to a gene. Germline assignment: CDR1 LGHDT and CDR2 YNNKEL (reference sequence). This CDR3 contains 13 residues. The CDR3 loop reads CASSRPGGFEAFF. The CDR3 DNA is TGTGCCAGCAGCCGACCAGGGGGCTTTGAAGCTTTCTTT.

This clone showed up just a few times. The chain uses TRBV5-6 and TRBJ1-6; 10 positions agree with TRBD1. CDR1 and CDR2 (germline): SGHDT, YYEEEE. V lost 2 bases and J lost 4; bases outside the gene matches: 9. The CDR3 runs 18 residues. Here the CDR3 reads CASSFSSDRGPYNSPLHF. The CDR3 nucleotides are TGTGCCAGCAGCTTTAGCTCCGACAGGGGGCCGTATAATTCACCCCTCCACTTT.

The chain is built from TRBV7-8 and TRBJ2-7, with 9 nucleotides matching TRBD2. From germline, CDR1 is SGHVS and CDR2 FQNEAQ. The V gene end was trimmed by 5 bases and the J gene end by 5 bases; junction bases not matched to a gene: 13. The CDR3 runs to 16 residues. CDR3 region: CASSRDYSGSSNEQYF. DNA of the CDR3: TGTGCCAGCAGCCGAGACTATAGCGGGAGTAGCAACGAGCAGTACTTC.

The rearrangement joins TRBV20-1 to TRBJ2-1, with D possibly TRBD2 on 5 matching bases. The germline CDR1 and CDR2 sequences are DFQATT and SNEGSKA (reference sequence). The CDR3 sequence is 14 residues long. V gave up 3 bases and J gave up 6 bases, with 15 bases separating them. Written as DNA, the CDR3 is TGCAGTGCTAGTGATATTGTAGGGAGCAATGAGCAGTTCTTC. Translation gives CSASDIVGSNEQFF.

The CDR3 region has the DNA TGTGCCAGTAGTAGACAGTTTAGCAATCAGCCCCAGCATTTT. Protein: CASSRQFSNQPQHF. J is TRBJ1-5 and V is TRBV19; a possible D gene is TRBD1 (5 bases). With 4 bases removed from V and 0 bases from J, the gap between germline ends came to 7 bases. This CDR3 comprises 14 residues. Germline V gene lookup returns CDR1 LNHDA and CDR2 SQIVND (reference sequence). The whole variable domain, remainder taken from reference TRBV19 and TRBJ1-5, is DGGITQSPKYLFRKEGQNVTLSCEQNLNHDAMYWYRQDPGQGLRLIYYSQIVNDFQKGDIAEGYSVSREKKESFPLTVTSAQKNPTAFYLCASSRQFSNQPQHFGDGTRLSIL.

The chain employs TRBV5-1 and TRBJ2-7; 8 bases align to TRBD2. V was clipped by 2 bases and J by 3 bases; unmatched bases: 10. From germline, CDR1 is SGHRS and CDR2 YFSETQ. This CDR3 is built from 16 residues. CDR3 nucleotides: TGCGCCAGCAGCTTAAGTTTAGCGGGACAATACTACGAGCAGTACTTC. As protein: CASSLSLAGQYYEQYF.